This T cell receptor (beta chain) was documented in a study of vaccination effects on CD4 cells after COVID-19 (dated 2022 in TCRdb). Turning to the overall study: Two doses of either the BNT162b2 or the mRNA-1273 mRNA SARS-CoV-2 vaccine were administered to participants. SARS-CoV-2 spike-specific CD4+ TCR repertoires were compared before and after mRNA vaccination in COVID-19 convalescent patients and in infection-naive vaccine recipients. A total of roughly 9 COVID-19 convalescent patients and a few SARS-CoV-2-naive healthy vaccine recipients were included in the full study. In the study, cultures from other donors were sequenced using the Oncomine TCR Beta short-read assay on an Illumina iSeq 100. On the study overall, not on this receptor specifically: Clones induced by infection and clones induced by vaccination both contracted markedly at late timepoints after vaccination, which fits with T cell responses waning over time. Only a small number of convalescent patients were included, and no early post-infection timepoints were available, which limited the study. Among healthy vaccine recipients, nearly all vaccine-induced clones were SARS-CoV-2 mono-reactive, and just 1 of 255 was cross-reactive with common cold coronaviruses.

From V the trimming removes 5 bases and from J it removes 2 bases, while the gene matches leave 9 bases of the junction unaccounted for. In the germline V gene, CDR1 corresponds to SGHTA and CDR2 to FQGNSA. CDR3 length: 15 amino acids, cysteine to valine. Kept here is only the CDR3 DNA, which spans 45 bases and is read in frame from base 1. The library was built by means of the immunoSEQ multiplex PCR assay. TCR beta CDR3 sequencing was performed on DNA from the cultured, isolated CD4+ T cells. In the authors' own workflow: Non-productive TCR sequences were removed, reads were trimmed to the CDR3 region, and CDR3s of at least 7 amino acids were retained. The MANAFEST web app was used to identify antigen-specific clonotypes by comparing expansion in peptide wells with expansion in reference cultures. To count as positive, a clone had to show expansion at FDR<0.05 compared with the reference and with all other wells, an odds ratio above 5, and a frequency above 0.1% in two replicate wells. A clonotype was defined as cross-reactive if the clonotype was significantly expanded both in SARS-CoV-2 spike wells and in at least one common cold coronavirus spike condition. CDR3 similarity was assessed by Levenshtein distance with the stringdist R package, and unrooted trees were built with ape in R 3.6.1. Held by TCRdb, this immuneACCESS table contains in-frame sequences only and omits some clones. Under half of the omission traces to an unresolved V gene where checked; the cause of the rest is unknown. V and J calls and clone size are those listed in that table; D and trimming were worked out from the DNA. The sample table holds 50,000 or so clones, of which roughly 73% were seen once. Together, the top ten hold around 5.5% of the sample.

To identify antigen-specific CD4+ T cell clonotypes by their expansion, the ViraFEST assay first stimulated PBMC with viral peptide pools and then applied TCR sequencing. After less than eleven days of culture, CD4+ T cells were isolated with the EasySep CD4+ T cell isolation kit. None of the healthy vaccine recipients had a prior SARS-CoV-2 infection, which was confirmed by nucleocapsid antibody tests that came back negative both before and after vaccination. Approximately 2.1 million PBMC per well were cultured in IMDM with about 5.1% human AB serum, 10 IU/ml IL-2 and gentamicin, plus 10 ug/ml peptides. On days 3 and 7, half of the culture medium was replaced with fresh IL-2-containing medium. Unless otherwise noted, each peptide stimulation condition was cultured in triplicate wells. PBMC were separated from whole blood using Ficoll-Paque Plus gradient centrifugation and were then either cryopreserved at -140C or used fresh. Overlapping peptide pools spanned the spike proteins of SARS-CoV-2 and the common cold coronaviruses HCoV-NL63, HCoV-OC43 and HCoV-229E. The QIAamp micro DNA kit was used to extract genomic DNA from the cultured CD4+ T cells.

Note on this clone: No antigen is known for it. No much larger clone exists at a distance of one base, and base qualities are not known.

The sequence came from a human donor who received a COVID-19 vaccine. This specimen consisted of CD4+ T cells from PBMCs cultured with HCoV-OC43 spike peptides, obtained before COVID-19 vaccination. In light of the paper, this sample's cell subset or site label describes: HCoV-OC43 spike overlapping peptide pool stimulation. The chain was built from TRBV7-2 and TRBJ2-7; 7 bases in the junction line up with TRBD1. The DNA reads as follows: TGTGCCAGCAGCCTACAGGGGACGGTAACCTACGAGCAGTACGTC. It codes for CASSLQGTVTYEQYV.